The T cell receptor beta chain described here comes from a study of cytomegalovirus exposure and HLA in healthy donors. This CDR3 spans 15 amino acids. V was pared by 5 bases and J by 2 bases, with 16 bases between. Germline lookup yields CDR1 MGHRA and CDR2 YSYEKL. Every donor was a healthy person donating bone marrow. The PCR had 60 Vbeta and 13 Jbeta primers. Measured with immunoSEQ multiplex PCR; TCRdb has only the in-frame clones, and not every one. The ten most abundant clones cover 0.9% to 1.4% of a sample with 200,000 or so clones. Sequenced material: PBMCs. The chain recombines TRBV4-1 with TRBJ2-7, with D tentatively TRBD1 (5 bases). The sequence came from a girl aged 2-9 years in good health and CMV-seropositive. The CDR3 sequence: CASSELVGATYEQYF. The CDR3 DNA reads TGCGCCAGCAGCGAGCTAGTAGGGGCCACCTACGAGCAGTACTTC.